This entry lists 21 T cell receptor beta chains sequenced from one sample in a study of pediatric ulcerative colitis. The rectum was sampled with one to two pinch biopsies at colonoscopy. Profiled with immunoSEQ multiplex PCR; TCRdb holds only in-frame clones, not every one. The table lists tens of thousands of clones, roughly 70% of them singletons. The source material was gut tissue. The source is a boy aged 5 to 17 with severe ulcerative colitis.

The rearrangement joins TRBV2 to TRBJ2-2; D possibly corresponds to TRBD1 (5 bases). Per germline, CDR1 SNHLY and CDR2 FYNNEI. The CDR3 consists of 15 residues. Trimming removed 4 bases from V and 2 bases from J, with 11 bases in between. DNA for the CDR3: TGTGCCAGCAGTGTTGACAGAATAAACACCGGGGAGCTGTTTTTT. This encodes CASSVDRINTGELFF.

The rearrangement links TRBV6-1 to TRBJ2-7, with TRBD1 as a possible D gene (5 bases). The CDR3 has 12 amino acids. Looked up from germline, CDR1 is MNHNS and CDR2 is SASEGT. V gave up 6 bases and J gave up 9 bases, with 15 bases separating them. The CDR3 loop reads CASRVRDLRQYF. As DNA, the CDR3 is TGTGCCAGCAGAGTCAGGGATTTGAGGCAGTACTTC.

A single count supports this clone. The CDR3 loop is CASSQQSGGGGTDTQYF. In DNA, the CDR3 is TGTGCCAGCAGCCAGCAAAGCGGGGGGGGCGGCACAGATACGCAGTATTTT. This chain links TRBV4-2 with TRBJ2-3; 10 bases are shared with TRBD2. CDR3 length equals 17 residues. CDR1 LGHNA and CDR2 YNFKEQ come from the germline V gene. V dropped 3 bases and J dropped 1; count of bases not matched to a gene: 7.

This chain connects TRBV2 to TRBJ2-1; D may be TRBD2 (7 bases). Trimming pared 9 bases from V and 4 bases from J, leaving 22 bases between. Looked up from germline, CDR1 is SNHLY and CDR2 is FYNNEI. This CDR3 region has 16 residues. CDR3: CASGGAWYLTYNEQFF. CDR3 bases: TGTGCCAGTGGGGGGGCGTGGTATTTAACTTACAATGAGCAGTTCTTC.

V and J are TRBV19 and TRBJ2-7; D gene ambiguous. CDR1 and CDR2 from the germline V gene are LNHDA and SQIVND (reference sequence). The CDR3 runs to 15 residues. Trimming cost V 5 bases and J 0 bases, with 14 bases left between them. The CDR3 nucleotides read TGTGCCAGTAGTTGGGCCGGTAGGAGCTCCTACGAGCAGTACTTC. It encodes CASSWAGRSSYEQYF.

The chain has TRBV21-1 and TRBJ2-5; TRBD2 is the table's D call, not checked against the DNA. TRBV21-1 constitutes a pseudogene. This CDR3 has 12 amino acids. As DNA, the CDR3 is TGTGCCAGTGAGAGAGTTCAAGAGACCCAGTACTTC. Translating gives CASERVQETQYF.

The J gene is TRBJ1-1, the V gene TRBV27; no definite D call. Between the trimmed V and J ends, which lost 3 bases and 5 bases, there was a span of 16 bases. The CDR3 has 15 amino acids. Germline V gives CDR1 MNHEY, CDR2 SMNVEV (reference sequence). DNA of the CDR3: TGTGCCAGCAGTTTTTCCGTGGTAACAATGACTGAAGCTTTCTTT. Translation: CASSFSVVTMTEAFF.

This clone was seen only once. The rearrangement uses TRBV5-6 and TRBJ2-7; D gene ambiguous. Trimming removed 1 base from V and 5 bases from J, with 4 bases in between. Germline V gives CDR1 SGHDT, CDR2 YYEEEE. The CDR3 is 11 amino acids. The CDR3 DNA reads TGTGCCAGCAGCTTGAGAAACGAGCAGTACTTC. Translation gives CASSLRNEQYF.

The chain is built from TRBV7-9 and TRBJ1-1; TRBD1 matches at 7 bases. V dropped 4 bases and J dropped 4; count of bases not matched to a gene: 3. CDR1 is SEHNR, CDR2 FQNEAQ, per germline (reference sequence). This CDR3 contains 13 residues. The CDR3 is CASSSAGGTEAFF. DNA of the CDR3: TGTGCCAGCAGCTCGGCAGGGGGCACTGAAGCTTTCTTT. Based on the CDR3 plus reference TRBV7-9 and TRBJ1-1, the full variable domain is DTGVSQNPRHKITKRGQNVTFRCDPISEHNRLYWYRQTLGQGPEFLTYFQNEAQLEKSRLLSDRFSAERPKGSFSTLEIQRTEQGDSAMYLCASSSAGGTEAFFGQGTRLTVV.

V and J are TRBV19 and TRBJ2-1; the match to TRBD1 covers 7 bases. The CDR3 covers 16 residues. V was pared by 7 bases and J by 0 bases, with 9 bases of the junction left unmatched. Germline CDR1 is LNHDA and CDR2 is SQIVND (reference sequence). The CDR3 protein is CASKLGGGSSYNEQFF. Here the CDR3 DNA reads TGTGCCAGTAAATTAGGGGGCGGAAGCTCCTACAATGAGCAGTTCTTC.

The chain joins TRBV28 to TRBJ1-4; D is ambiguous. CDR3 length: 13 amino acids. CDR1 is MDHEN, CDR2 SYDVKM, per germline. The V and J ends lost 5 bases and 5 bases respectively, with 9 bases between them. Here the CDR3 DNA reads TGTGCCAGCAGTCTCCTCGGGAATGAAAAACTGTTTTTT. As protein: CASSLLGNEKLFF.

The chain combines TRBV5-6 with TRBJ1-1; D remains ambiguous. The CDR3 runs to 15 residues. V lost 4 bases and J 1 base, leaving 14 bases between the germline ends. Germline V CDR1 and CDR2: SGHDT, YYEEEE. DNA for the CDR3: TGTGCCAGCAGCCCTCCAGGAGGTTGGAACACTGAAGCTTTCTTT. It yields the protein CASSPPGGWNTEAFF.

The J gene is TRBJ2-7, the V gene TRBV2; 11 bases match TRBD2. CDR1 is SNHLY and CDR2 is FYNNEI in the germline V gene. This CDR3 has 16 residues. V was clipped by 6 bases and J by 2 bases; unmatched bases: 9. In DNA form, the CDR3 reads TGTGCCAGCAGCGAAAGGGGGACTAGCGGCGCCTACGAGCAGTACTTC. Protein product: CASSERGTSGAYEQYF.

The chain has TRBV5-1 and TRBJ2-7, with 7 bases fitting TRBD2. Germline CDR1 is SGHRS and CDR2 is YFSETQ. The CDR3 is 14 amino acids. Losses at the gene ends were 4 bases for V and 5 bases for J; bases not matched to a gene: 9. For the CDR3, the DNA is TGCGCCAGCAGCCCTCTAGTGGGGAGGGACGAGCAGTACTTC. The encoded protein is CASSPLVGRDEQYF.

The sample holds one count of this clone. The chain combines TRBV5-1 with TRBJ2-7; 9 bases are shared with TRBD2. This CDR3 has 18 amino acids. J gave up 2 bases and V 3 bases, and 15 bases lay outside the gene matches. The germline CDR1 and CDR2 sequences are SGHRS and YFSETQ. CDR3 sequence: CASSSMTLPGGGAYEQYF. CDR3 coding DNA: TGCGCCAGCAGCTCGATGACCCTACCGGGCGGGGGGGCCTACGAGCAGTACTTC.

This chain joins TRBV6-1 and TRBJ1-5; D is unclear. This CDR3 spans 16 amino acids. Trimming removed 2 bases from V and 0 bases from J, with 11 bases in between. Per the germline V gene, CDR1 is MNHNS and CDR2 is SASEGT. The CDR3 DNA sequence: TGTGCCAGCAGTGAACGCCGGGTTTATAGCAATCAGCCCCAGCATTTT. Translation gives CASSERRVYSNQPQHF.

The chain is built from TRBV4-1 and TRBJ2-2, with D perhaps matching TRBD1 (7 bases). Germline assignment: CDR1 MGHRA and CDR2 YSYEKL. Between the trimmed V and J ends, which lost 0 bases and 9 bases, there was a span of 14 bases. CDR3 length: 15 amino acids. The CDR3 protein is CASSQDRGAVRELFF. Here the CDR3 DNA reads TGCGCCAGCAGCCAAGACAGGGGGGCGGTCCGGGAGCTGTTTTTT.

The gene calls are TRBV5-6 and TRBJ1-2; D perhaps matches TRBD1 (5 bases). There are 17 residues in the CDR3. Germline CDR1 is SGHDT and CDR2 is YYEEEE. The V and J ends lost 0 bases and 0 bases respectively, with 15 bases between them. CDR3 protein: CASSLDIREATNYGYTF. The CDR3, as DNA: TGTGCCAGCAGCTTGGATATCAGGGAGGCCACTAACTATGGCTACACCTTC. Variable domain in full (rest from reference TRBV5-6 and TRBJ1-2): DAGVTQSPTHLIKTRGQQVTLRCSPKSGHDTVSWYQQALGQGPQFIFQYYEEEERQRGNFPDRFSGHQFPNYSSELNVNALLLGDSALYLCASSLDIREATNYGYTFGSGTRLTVV.

About this clone itself: Because it lacks the conserved phenylalanine or tryptophan at the end, this CDR3 is likely a read error. The chain couples TRBV6-5 to TRBJ1-6; no firm D call. Trimming cost V 6 bases and J 7 bases, with 16 bases left between them. Per the germline V gene, CDR1 is MNHEY and CDR2 is SVGAGI. This CDR3 is built from 15 residues. CDR3 sequence reads: CASSLLGQTNSPLHL. For the CDR3, the DNA is TGTGCCAGCAGCCTCCTTGGCCAGACAAATTCACCCCTCCACCTT.

This chain uses TRBV10-3 with TRBJ2-7; 9 positions agree with TRBD1. V lost 3 bases, J lost 2 bases, and 5 bases stayed unmatched. The germline gives CDR1 ENHRY, CDR2 SYGVKD. CDR3 length: 15 residues. This CDR3 is CAISDGDRAAYEQYF. The CDR3 bases are TGTGCCATCAGTGACGGGGACAGGGCCGCCTACGAGCAGTACTTC.

The V gene is TRBV15, the J gene TRBJ2-3; possible D gene TRBD1, 6 bases. Germline lookup yields CDR1 LNHNV and CDR2 YYDKDF (reference sequence). CDR3 length: 13 residues. Deletions cut 6 bases from V and 2 bases from J, with 9 bases between. The DNA for the CDR3 is TGTGCCACCAGTCAGGGGAACACAGATACGCAGTATTTT. Protein: CATSQGNTDTQYF.